The present T cell receptor beta chain was sequenced within a study of blood T cell repertoires in COVID-19. This CDR3 has 15 amino acids. Germline V gene data show CDR1 as SSHAT and CDR2 as FNYEAQ (reference sequence). The trim removed 4 bases at V and 4 bases at J, leaving 8 bases unmatched. This clone was counted between two and nine times. The authors' processing: For nucleated cells, counts were estimated from reference gene primer amplification. The assay was immunoSEQ multiplex PCR, and TCRdb's table has in-frame clones only and misses some. V and J calls and clone size follow that table, whereas D and trimming were derived from the DNA. Of about 250,000 clones in the sample, around 82% are singletons; the top ten hold about 4.4%.

The chain joins TRBV7-7 to TRBJ2-5; TRBD1 matches at 8 bases. Sample: peripheral blood. This receptor was taken from a man aged 45-60 years with active or convalescent COVID-19. Written as DNA, the CDR3 is TGTGCCAGCAGCTGGGGCCAGGGGGCGGGAGAGACCCAGTACTTC. Its translation is CASSWGQGAGETQYF.